Given below is one T cell receptor beta chain in context. Its specificity is unknown. The data stem from a study of beta chain features in type 1 diabetes. Investigators reverse transcribed all isolated RNA, so they sequenced expressed TCRB transcripts. TCRdb's table, derived via immunoSEQ multiplex PCR, lists solely in-frame clones and lacks some. Of under 400,000 clones listed, less than 20% are singletons. Notes on the study in general: The naive, central memory and Treg TCRB repertoires of patients appeared to be more similar to one another than those of healthy donors.

The CDR3 extends over 13 amino acids. The V end lost 7 bases, the J end lost 3 bases, and 14 bases lay between the germline ends. The germline V gene encodes CDR1 SGDLS and CDR2 YYNGEE. The sequencing input was naive CD4+ T cells from blood. The receptor comes from a woman aged 18 to 35 in good health. The chain recombines TRBV9 with TRBJ2-7, with D possibly matching TRBD2 (6 bases). The CDR3 DNA reads TGTGCCAGCTCCGCCCCCGGGGGCTACGAGCAGTACTTC. Its translation: CASSAPGGYEQYF.